The TCR beta chain described here comes from a study of OX40 agonist ivuxolimab in advanced cancers. The wider study: The mean age was approximately 60 years, ranging from roughly 23 to 79, with around four fifths of participants male.

Method: immunoSEQ multiplex PCR; TCRdb's copy keeps in-frame clones and lacks some. The repertoire includes 100,000 or so clones, under 95% of them detected once, and 0.54% sits in the top ten. V was pared by 6 bases and J by 11 bases, with 22 bases between. Germline V lookup: CDR1 KGHSH, CDR2 LQKENI. The CDR3 runs 14 residues. The clonotype originates from an adult with an advanced solid tumor such as melanoma, head and neck, liver or kidney cancer. This chain uses TRBV18 with TRBJ2-5; possible D gene TRBD1, 6 bases. The sequences come from CD4+ or CD8+ T cells sorted from blood, collected in a trial of the OX40 agonist ivuxolimab. In DNA form, the CDR3 reads TGTGCCAGCTCCCCCTCAGGGGCCCCAAGTTCACAGTACTTC. Residues: CASSPSGAPSSQYF. Combining the CDR3 with reference TRBV18 and TRBJ2-5 gives the whole variable domain NAGVMQNPRHLVRRRGQEARLRCSPMKGHSHVYWYRQLPEEGLKFMVYLQKENIIDESGMPKERFSAEFPKEGPSILRIQQVVRGDSAAYFCASSPSGAPSSQYFGPGTRLLVL.